The subject of this entry is one T cell receptor (beta chain). Its specific antigen is unknown. The sample holds no much larger clone one base away, and base qualities are not on file. V is clipped by 4 bases and J by 0 bases, and the sequence between their germline boundaries is 14 bases long. From the cysteine through the phenylalanine, the CDR3 covers 16 amino acids. The sequence is cut down to CDR3 DNA, 48 bases in frame from base 1. Looking up the germline V gene yields CDR1 SGHRS and CDR2 YFSETQ. These data originate in a study of response to subunit inactivated influenza vaccine (dated by TCRdb to between 2018 and 2020). For context, the study as a whole: The study used deep quantitative T cell receptor repertoire profiling to track responses to a trivalent subunit inactivated influenza vaccine. The full study reports these points: According to the authors, only a limited number of new T cells may be recruited by each seasonal influenza vaccination.

The time point label, read with the paper, signifies: 45 days after influenza vaccine administration. Receptors were amplified or captured by RT-PCR. The data were produced on an Illumina HiSeq 2500. TCRdb trimmed the raw reads at Q25, called clones with MiXCR and kept productive beta chains. Each CDR3 protein appears once, grouped with its most common genes and DNA. A total of hundreds of thousands of distinct CDR3 sequences appear in this sample, around 9.9% of them only once. About 12% of the sample goes to the ten largest clones. The sequencing here drew on PBMCs from blood, taken roughly 45 days after vaccination. The sequence is built from TRBV5-1 and TRBJ2-1; the D gene is perhaps TRBD1 or TRBD2, as each covers 6 bases. The receptor's source is a man aged 50-60 years who received an inactivated influenza vaccine. Donor details come from another sample of the same person, matched by shared clones. The CDR3 loop reads CASSPGAGNSYNEQFF. The DNA reads TGCGCCAGCAGCCCGGGGGCGGGGAACTCCTACAATGAGCAGTTCTTC.